This entry is about one T cell receptor beta chain. Its antigen is unknown. This sample stems from a study of Graves' ophthalmopathy and Graves' hyperthyroidism. Across the whole study: Peripheral blood was collected at initial diagnosis, before any treatment.

The authors amplified TCR beta CDR3 regions from RNA transcripts. The workflow started with a first-round RT-PCR run with HTBI primers and then moved on to a second-round multiplex PCR. TCRdb passed the multiplex PCR reads through MiXCR, listing each CDR3 protein once. The sample shows about 620,000 distinct CDR3 sequences, 22% of them seen only once. Study results and caveats: With less than 90% sensitivity and about 83% specificity, a 13-signature model separated ophthalmopathy from stable hyperthyroidism. Blood contained most expanded thyroid clonotypes exceeding 0.001 frequency.

This CDR3 has 15 residues. Unmatched junction bases numbered 8, after V lost 8 bases and J lost 4 bases. Certain patients were not enrolled. These were patients with other autoimmune diseases, uncontrolled infections, pregnancy or lactation. The chain carries TRBV12-3 or TRBV12-4 and TRBJ2-2; 9 bases line up with TRBD2. The source material was peripheral blood. The TCR sequence derives from a woman under 30 with stable Graves' hyperthyroidism. Some clones in this sample may be carry-over from other donors' samples. Written as DNA, the CDR3 is TGTGCCAGCGGATTGACTAGCGGAAGCACCGGGGAGCTGTTTTTT. Protein product: CASGLTSGSTGELFF.